This entry concerns a single T cell receptor beta chain. This receptor's antigen is unknown. The sample holds no much larger clone one base away, and base qualities are not on file. Library generation was performed with the immunoSEQ multiplex PCR assay. For the multiplex PCR, a mixture combining 60 forward primers for TCR Vbeta segments and 13 reverse primers for TCR Jbeta segments was used. The CDR3 region of rearranged TCR beta genes was amplified from genomic DNA by a multiplex PCR assay. The amplified TCR beta libraries were sequenced on the Illumina HiSeq System as 87-base-pair reads. The authors' pipeline ran thus. A later analysis counted about 80 million unique TCR beta chains across the roughly 700 repertoires, and 10 million to 12 million of these chains were shared by at least two donors. To remove PCR and sequencing errors, raw reads were error-corrected and collapsed into unique sequences using a nearest-neighbor algorithm that merged closely related sequences. Alignment of CDR3 sequences to IMGT reference sequences was used to assign V, D and J gene segments. Each retained sequence needed at least a six-nucleotide match to both a V gene segment and a J gene segment. Rearrangements were classified as productive when the CDR3 lacked stop codons and remained in frame with V and J, and all other rearrangements were classified as non-productive. CDR3 was defined according to IMGT convention as the region running from the second conserved V-encoded cysteine to the conserved J-encoded phenylalanine. In an earlier analysis of around 600 of the donors, sequences lacking an unambiguous match to a single V gene segment were excluded. An earlier analysis of a few hundred of the donors classified V segments as functional when productive rearrangements were above 56.7% and as segregating when the standard deviation between donors was above 5%. To diagnose cytomegalovirus status from the catalog of TCR beta chain sequences, a statistical classification framework was built. V and J gene assignment, in a later analysis, came from comparing TCR nucleotide sequences with IMGT/GENE-DB human TR gene sequences. The TCRdist pipeline was used in a later analysis to assign CDR3 sequences and most-parsimonious VDJ recombination scenarios. In a later analysis, each TCR beta chain was defined by its CDR3 amino acid sequence together with its V-gene family, and reads lacking a unique V-gene family were excluded. A later analysis removed several hundred highly shared, low-generation-probability nucleotide sequences to deal with suspected cross-contamination and a sequencing artifact. In a later analysis, a clonal expansion index was calculated for each public chain from normalized within-repertoire ranks of inferred template counts. A later analysis computed generation probabilities with a VDJ recombination model fitted to out-of-frame rearrangements, and checked the results against IGoR. A later analysis scored TCR-TCR, TCR-HLA and TCR-CMV co-occurrence with hypergeometric tests, applying a repertoire-size bias correction to TCR pairs. To estimate false discovery rates, a later analysis permuted the HLA or CMV assignments 20 times. In a later analysis, co-occurring TCRs were grouped with DBSCAN, and TCRdist sequence similarity was added when clustering was performed within HLA-allele-positive subsets. Repertoires with fewer than 30,000 or more than 120,000 public chains were left out of co-occurrence clustering, as were four to six repertoires with anomalous nucleotide sharing. Not all clones reach the TCRdb copy of this immuneACCESS table, which keeps in-frame sequences only. Checked studies attribute under half of the gap to unresolved V genes and leave the rest unexplained. V and J calls and clone size are copied from that table; D and trimming were computed from the DNA. The sample table lists about 190,000 clones, roughly 87% of them with a count of one. The ten largest clonotypes hold around 1% of the sample.

The cohort comprised 670 or so healthy bone marrow donors. Cohort members were all nominally healthy when sampled, although unrecorded immune exposures were likely present. The donor was CMV seronegative and belonged to the group of approximately 320 seronegative cohort members. Each donor provided a peripheral blood sample, and peripheral blood mononuclear cells were used for TCR beta sequencing. The Qiagen DNeasy Blood Extraction Kit was used to extract genomic DNA from the blood cell samples. The germline V gene (reference sequence) yields SGHAT for CDR1 and FQDESV for CDR2. The junction shows trimming of 5 bases on V and 0 bases on J, plus 14 bases between the germline ends. The CDR3 spans 15 residues, from the cysteine through the phenylalanine. Only the CDR3 DNA is retained, 45 bases long and in frame from the first base. These data are taken from a study of cytomegalovirus exposure and HLA in healthy donors (dated by TCRdb to about 2017). For the wider study: In an earlier analysis of approximately 640 of the donors, roughly 300 Gb of sequence data and approximately 100 million unique TCR beta sequences from 180 million or so T cells were reported. The study aimed to test whether signatures of past pathogen exposure could be identified by cataloging public T cell receptors. Across 398 genotyped donors of the cohort, an average of about 200,000 unique TCR beta nucleotide sequences per donor were sequenced, and around 20% of those sequences were non-productive. Alongside the repertoire data, information on donor age, sex, ethnicity and CMV serostatus was compiled. The T cell repertoires of some 700 subjects were profiled by immunosequencing and related to cytomegalovirus serostatus. Along with the approximately 650-subject first cohort, a separate validation cohort of around 110 different subjects was used. The later analysis used no new phenotypic data to find candidate immune exposures, relying instead on TCR beta sequences and their occurrence across donors. To study patterns of TCR occurrence, a later analysis re-analyzed previously published TCR beta repertoires from several hundred donors and added high-resolution HLA genotyping. HLA typing included class I and class II loci at four-digit resolution. An earlier analysis of 587 of the donors applied high-throughput TCR beta sequencing to assess whether each TCR beta V gene segment acted as functional or pseudogenic. Approximately 300 gigabases of sequencing data and roughly 80 million unique TCR sequences made up an early release that covered approximately 700 HLA-typed donors. All discovery cohort repertoires had been generated using a single sequencing platform. To predict cytomegalovirus infection status, the study combined high-throughput TCR immunosequencing, statistical association of individual TCRs with disease status, and machine learning. Roughly five DR-DQ haplotypes were treated as single units for association and clustering because of strong linkage in the cohort. Typing coverage differed by locus: A, B, C, DRB1 and DQB1 were typed in about 620-640 donors, DQA1 in 522, DPA1 in roughly 590, and DPB1 in about 450. A later genetic analysis took genome-wide SNP genotypes for about 65% of the roughly 670 donors and used that subset as a discovery cohort. Of the roughly 400 genotyped donors, approximately 83% fell in the genetic ancestry cluster associated with self-reported Caucasian donors.

On the study overall, not on this receptor specifically: In a later analysis, HLA-associated TCR beta chains were found to be more clonally expanded and to have lower generation probabilities than equally common non-associated chains. A cluster of highly shared sequence variants was judged likely to represent a technical artifact of the sequencing pipeline. CMV serostatus was the only immune exposure information available for the cohort. Because HLA typing was unavailable for some donors at each locus, only the typed subset was used in association tests. In this cohort, only TCR beta chains were sequenced, and detectable features were limited by the absence of alpha or paired-chain data. A further reported finding was that TCR beta sequences accurately predicted the HLA-A and HLA-B alleles for most subjects in the first cohort. Most TCR sequences were seen in very few donors, while some public TCRs were found in many individuals. Specific HLA alleles were associated with more than 15,000 TCR beta sequences at a false discovery rate of 0.05 in a later analysis. Most CMV-associated TCR beta chains appeared to be HLA-restricted in a later analysis, and the HLA associations seemed to be driven largely by CMV exposure. Correlated functional status among segregating V segments might be attributable to linkage disequilibrium, but an unknown experimental factor could not be ruled out. In vitro tests confirmed that a few of the cytomegalovirus-associated TCR beta chains recognize cytomegalovirus antigens. According to a later genetic analysis, donors in an Asian-associated ancestry cluster had fewer N-insertions in productive TCRs than the approximately 670-donor mean. The earlier analysis of 587 of the donors excluded some 16 rarely observed V segments, including chromosome 9 orphons, because counts were too low. The authors suggested that the approach could potentially be extended to other disease states and immunological phenotypes. When HLA alleles, especially DR and DQ, strongly co-occurred, TCR associations were difficult to assign to individual alleles. V-gene and J-gene trimming of TCR beta chains was associated with a missense DCLRE1C variant in a later genetic analysis, and the association was replicated in an independent cohort. In an earlier analysis of roughly 560 of the donors, most TCR beta V segments were observed in productive rearrangements about 87% or about 30% of the time, broadly matching IMGT annotations. The study gave a list of more than 150 TCR beta chains associated with cytomegalovirus. Some IMGT-functional V segments, including TRBV6-2 and TRBV6-3, could not be distinguished by the 87-base-pair reads and were therefore excluded. The classifier was reported to diagnose cytomegalovirus status with high specificity and sensitivity in both the original cohort and the validation cohort. In a later analysis, the rate of TCR association differed among HLA loci, with DRB1 alleles having the most associated TCRs and HLA-C alleles having the fewest. Several of the top co-occurrence clusters appeared to be linked to parvovirus B19, influenza, CMV and Epstein-Barr virus, according to a later analysis. Presence/absence analyses assumed roughly uniform sequencing depth across donors, an assumption that may not hold.

The chain is assembled from TRBV11-1 and TRBJ2-7; tentative D gene TRBD2, with 6 bases matching. This TCR came from a boy aged 2-9 years in good health and CMV-seronegative. The sample comprised PBMCs. The CDR3 corresponds to CASSLLYGSSYEQYF. In nucleotides, the sequence is TGTGCCAGCAGCCTTTTATACGGGAGCTCCTACGAGCAGTACTTC.